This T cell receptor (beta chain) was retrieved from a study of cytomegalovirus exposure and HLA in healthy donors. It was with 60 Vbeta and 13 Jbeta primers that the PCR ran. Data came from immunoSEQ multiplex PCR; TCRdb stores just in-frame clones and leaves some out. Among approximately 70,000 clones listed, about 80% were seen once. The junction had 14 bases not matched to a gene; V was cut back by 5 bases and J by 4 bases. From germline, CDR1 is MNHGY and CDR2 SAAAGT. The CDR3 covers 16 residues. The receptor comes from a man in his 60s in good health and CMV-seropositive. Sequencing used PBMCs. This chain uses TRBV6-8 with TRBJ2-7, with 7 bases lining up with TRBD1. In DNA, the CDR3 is TGTGCCAGCAGTCCTCTGAAGGACAGGATAAGGTACGAGCAGTACTTC. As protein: CASSPLKDRIRYEQYF.